The clone carrying this T cell receptor (beta chain) was counted a few times. The antigen is unknown. This sample was included in a study of beta chain features in type 1 diabetes. Across the whole study: Cell yields, gender and age were similar in healthy donors and patients.

Germline V gene sequence: CDR1 SGHRS, CDR2 YFSETQ. This CDR3 is 16 amino acids long. The V gene lost 0 bases and the J gene lost 0 bases, with 12 bases spanning the gap. Reverse transcription of all isolated RNA meant that expressed TCRB transcripts were sequenced. Some clones are missing from TCRdb's copy, which holds only in-frame ones; the method was immunoSEQ multiplex PCR. The sample shows hundreds of thousands of clones, around 15% of them seen only once. General study points: Across all four CD4+ subsets, people with type 1 diabetes showed modestly shorter TCRB CDR3s.

The receptor was isolated from a man aged 18 to 29 with type 1 diabetes. Sequencing was carried out using naive CD4+ T cells from blood. The genes are TRBV5-1 and TRBJ2-5; no firm D call. The CDR3 DNA reads as TGCGCCAGCAGCTTGGAGTTAGGACCGTACCAAGAGACCCAGTACTTC. Protein sequence: CASSLELGPYQETQYF.